The rows below give T cell receptor beta chains drawn from one sample of a study of cytomegalovirus exposure and HLA in healthy donors. Clones were sequenced by immunoSEQ multiplex PCR, and TCRdb holds only the in-frame ones, with some missing. The sample lists under 200,000 clones; roughly 70% were seen once. The sequenced sample was PBMCs. All receptors come from a woman in her 30s in good health and CMV-seronegative. CDR3s include the opening cysteine and the closing phenylalanine or tryptophan. The D gene is left open where the match is weak. A row's size may be missing; if present it is once, few, many or a size class.

j_gene: TRBJ2-1; abundance: .; d_gene: TRBD2; v_gene: TRBV11-3; CDR3aa: CASSRRTSGYNEQFF; CDR3nt: TGTGCCAGCAGTAGGAGGACTAGCGGTTACAATGAGCAGTTCTTC
j_gene: TRBJ2-4; abundance: .; d_gene: TRBD2; v_gene: TRBV5-1; CDR3aa: CASSFSGGRITKNIQYF; CDR3nt: TGCGCCAGCAGCTTTAGCGGGGGGCGGATAACCAAAAACATTCAGTACTTC
j_gene: TRBJ2-3; abundance: few; d_gene: .; v_gene: TRBV5-4; CDR3aa: CASSFHGTGPDTQYF; CDR3nt: TGTGCCAGCAGCTTTCACGGAACTGGGCCAGATACGCAGTATTTT
j_gene: TRBJ2-1; abundance: once; d_gene: TRBD1; v_gene: TRBV7-9; CDR3aa: CASSLGWTGPNNEQFF; CDR3nt: TGTGCCAGCAGCTTAGGGTGGACAGGGCCAAACAATGAGCAGTTCTTC
j_gene: TRBJ1-1; abundance: few; d_gene: .; v_gene: TRBV9; CDR3aa: CASSVGAGTEAFF; CDR3nt: TGTGCCAGCAGCGTAGGGGCAGGGACTGAAGCTTTCTTT
j_gene: TRBJ2-4; abundance: .; d_gene: TRBD1; v_gene: TRBV5-6; CDR3aa: CASTLGGTGVAKNIQYF; CDR3nt: TGTGCCAGCACTCTGGGGGGGACAGGGGTGGCCAAAAACATTCAGTACTTC
j_gene: TRBJ1-3; abundance: .; d_gene: TRBD1; v_gene: TRBV5-5; CDR3aa: CASSPGTGATGNTIYF; CDR3nt: TGTGCCAGCAGTCCCGGGACAGGGGCAACAGGAAACACCATATATTTT
j_gene: TRBJ2-7; abundance: few; d_gene: .; v_gene: TRBV25-1; CDR3aa: CASSDPIPYEQYF; CDR3nt: TGTGCCAGCAGTGATCCTATTCCTTACGAGCAGTACTTC
j_gene: TRBJ2-7; abundance: .; d_gene: TRBD1; v_gene: TRBV15; CDR3aa: CATRDRETSYEQYF; CDR3nt: TGTGCCACCCGCGACAGGGAAACATCCTACGAGCAGTACTTC
j_gene: TRBJ1-6; abundance: .; d_gene: TRBD1; v_gene: TRBV2; CDR3aa: CASRETGGSYNSPLHF; CDR3nt: TGTGCCAGCAGAGAGACAGGGGGTTCGTATAATTCACCCCTCCACTTT
j_gene: TRBJ2-6; abundance: .; d_gene: TRBD1; v_gene: TRBV7-3; CDR3aa: CASSPRGPSSGANVLTF; CDR3nt: TGTGCCAGCAGCCCTAGGGGGCCGAGCTCTGGGGCCAACGTCCTGACTTTC
j_gene: TRBJ2-5; abundance: few; d_gene: TRBD2; v_gene: TRBV4-1; CDR3aa: CASSPKPSGGNQETQYF; CDR3nt: TGCGCCAGCAGCCCCAAGCCGAGCGGGGGGAATCAAGAGACCCAGTACTTC
j_gene: TRBJ1-1; abundance: .; d_gene: TRBD1; v_gene: TRBV5-1; CDR3aa: CASSWDSMDTEAFF; CDR3nt: TGCGCCAGCAGCTGGGACAGCATGGACACTGAAGCTTTCTTT
j_gene: TRBJ1-2; abundance: .; d_gene: TRBD1; v_gene: TRBV5-4; CDR3aa: CASSVAGTGGCGYTF; CDR3nt: TGTGCCAGCAGCGTCGCCGGGACAGGGGGCTGTGGCTACACCTTC
j_gene: TRBJ2-1; abundance: .; d_gene: TRBD1; v_gene: TRBV30; CDR3aa: CAWSGSGTGGDEQFF; CDR3nt: TGTGCCTGGAGTGGGTCGGGGACAGGGGGCGATGAGCAGTTCTTC
j_gene: TRBJ2-1; abundance: .; d_gene: .; v_gene: TRBV2; CDR3aa: CASSEGGGNEQFF; CDR3nt: TGTGCCAGCAGTGAAGGAGGAGGGAATGAGCAGTTCTTC
j_gene: TRBJ1-1; abundance: few; d_gene: .; v_gene: TRBV2; CDR3aa: CASSEDPLENTEAFF; CDR3nt: TGTGCCAGCAGTGAAGACCCCCTAGAGAACACTGAAGCTTTCTTT
j_gene: TRBJ2-2; abundance: few; d_gene: TRBD1; v_gene: TRBV7-6; CDR3aa: CASSLNGIQNQGARTGELFF; CDR3nt: TGTGCCAGCAGCTTAAATGGGATCCAAAACCAGGGGGCACGGACCGGGGAGCTGTTTTTT
j_gene: TRBJ2-3; abundance: .; d_gene: TRBD2; v_gene: TRBV4-1; CDR3aa: CASSLPAGRITDTQYF; CDR3nt: TGCGCCAGCAGCCTACCAGCGGGACGTATCACAGATACGCAGTATTTT
j_gene: TRBJ2-1; abundance: few; d_gene: TRBD2; v_gene: TRBV30; CDR3aa: CAWILTGTSGSKNEQFF; CDR3nt: TGTGCCTGGATACTGACCGGGACTAGCGGGAGTAAAAATGAGCAGTTCTTC
j_gene: TRBJ2-7; abundance: few; d_gene: .; v_gene: TRBV6-5; CDR3aa: CASRSRLEAYEQYF; CDR3nt: TGTGCCAGCAGGTCCCGACTAGAGGCCTACGAGCAGTACTTC
j_gene: TRBJ1-2; abundance: few; d_gene: .; v_gene: TRBV27; CDR3aa: CASSLLAGQGYYGYTF; CDR3nt: TGTGCCAGCAGTCTCCTAGCCGGGCAGGGGTACTATGGCTACACCTTC
j_gene: TRBJ2-7; abundance: .; d_gene: .; v_gene: TRBV6-5; CDR3aa: CASKRAYEQYF; CDR3nt: TGTGCCAGCAAGAGGGCTTACGAGCAGTACTTC
j_gene: TRBJ2-7; abundance: .; d_gene: .; v_gene: TRBV7-2; CDR3aa: CASSLESYEQYF; CDR3nt: TGTGCCAGCAGCTTAGAATCTTACGAGCAGTACTTC
j_gene: TRBJ2-2; abundance: .; d_gene: TRBD1; v_gene: TRBV6-6; CDR3aa: CASSRGQGAAGELFF; CDR3nt: TGTGCCAGCAGCCGGGGACAGGGGGCCGCCGGGGAGCTGTTTTTT
j_gene: TRBJ2-7; abundance: .; d_gene: .; v_gene: TRBV5-5; CDR3aa: CASRLGYEQYF; CDR3nt: TGTGCCAGCAGACTCGGGTACGAGCAGTACTTC
j_gene: TRBJ2-1; abundance: .; d_gene: TRBD2; v_gene: TRBV11-2; CDR3aa: CASRTSGGGYNEQFF; CDR3nt: TGTGCCAGCAGGACTAGCGGGGGGGGTTACAATGAGCAGTTCTTC
j_gene: TRBJ1-1; abundance: .; d_gene: .; v_gene: TRBV10-2; CDR3aa: CASSGGRKASEAFF; CDR3nt: TGCGCCAGCAGTGGTGGCAGGAAAGCCTCTGAAGCTTTCTTT
j_gene: TRBJ1-2; abundance: .; d_gene: TRBD1; v_gene: TRBV19; CDR3aa: CASSWGTGGSDGYTF; CDR3nt: TGTGCCAGTAGTTGGGGGACAGGGGGTTCGGATGGCTACACCTTC
j_gene: TRBJ1-6; abundance: .; d_gene: .; v_gene: TRBV13; CDR3aa: CASSFLVGEGSPLHF; CDR3nt: TGTGCCAGCAGCTTTCTGGTCGGGGAGGGATCACCCCTCCACTTT
j_gene: TRBJ2-1; abundance: once; d_gene: TRBD2; v_gene: TRBV10-2; CDR3aa: CASRTGTSGGWGVQFF; CDR3nt: TGCGCCAGCAGGACCGGGACTAGCGGGGGGTGGGGGGTGCAGTTCTTC
j_gene: TRBJ1-2; abundance: few; d_gene: TRBD1; v_gene: TRBV6-6; CDR3aa: CASSPTGDYGYTF; CDR3nt: TGTGCCAGCAGTCCCACAGGGGACTATGGCTACACCTTC
j_gene: TRBJ1-2; abundance: .; d_gene: TRBD1; v_gene: TRBV27; CDR3aa: CATRRQGTGGYTF; CDR3nt: TGTGCCACCCGGCGACAGGGAACGGGTGGCTACACCTTC
j_gene: TRBJ1-2; abundance: .; d_gene: .; v_gene: TRBV7-9; CDR3aa: CASSSGRDFRYGYTF; CDR3nt: TGTGCCAGCAGCTCCGGCCGGGACTTTCGGTATGGCTACACCTTC
j_gene: TRBJ1-2; abundance: .; d_gene: .; v_gene: TRBV19; CDR3aa: CASSQDSDYGYTF; CDR3nt: TGTGCCAGTAGTCAGGACAGTGACTATGGCTACACCTTC
j_gene: TRBJ1-2; abundance: .; d_gene: .; v_gene: TRBV2; CDR3aa: CASSAETYGYTF; CDR3nt: TGTGCCAGCAGTGCAGAGACTTATGGCTACACCTTC
j_gene: TRBJ2-7; abundance: few; d_gene: .; v_gene: TRBV27; CDR3aa: CASSLGPSYEQYF; CDR3nt: TGTGCCAGCAGTTTAGGGCCCTCCTACGAGCAGTACTTC
j_gene: TRBJ2-7; abundance: .; d_gene: .; v_gene: TRBV5-4; CDR3aa: CASSPVHREYEQYF; CDR3nt: TGTGCCAGCAGCCCCGTCCACAGGGAGTACGAGCAGTACTTC
j_gene: TRBJ1-1; abundance: few; d_gene: .; v_gene: TRBV18; CDR3aa: CASSPTNTEAFF; CDR3nt: TGTGCCAGCTCCCCTACGAACACTGAAGCTTTCTTT
j_gene: TRBJ1-4; abundance: .; d_gene: .; v_gene: TRBV11-2; CDR3aa: CASSSSRATNEKLFF; CDR3nt: TGTGCCAGCAGCTCCTCCAGGGCAACTAATGAAAAACTGTTTTTT
j_gene: TRBJ2-3; abundance: .; d_gene: TRBD2; v_gene: TRBV4-2; CDR3aa: CASSQERSGRARITDTQYF; CDR3nt: TGTGCCAGCAGCCAAGAGAGGAGCGGGAGGGCGCGAATCACAGATACGCAGTATTTT
j_gene: TRBJ2-2; abundance: .; d_gene: .; v_gene: TRBV7-8; CDR3aa: CASTWALGELFF; CDR3nt: TGTGCCAGCACTTGGGCCCTCGGGGAGCTGTTTTTT
j_gene: TRBJ1-2; abundance: .; d_gene: .; v_gene: TRBV14; CDR3aa: CASSQITRGYGYTF; CDR3nt: TGTGCCAGCAGCCAGATCACCAGGGGCTATGGCTACACCTTC
j_gene: TRBJ1-3; abundance: .; d_gene: TRBD1; v_gene: TRBV6-1; CDR3aa: CASRPDRAGNTIYF; CDR3nt: TGTGCCAGCAGACCGGACAGGGCTGGAAACACCATATATTTT
j_gene: TRBJ1-5; abundance: .; d_gene: .; v_gene: TRBV2; CDR3aa: CASSEWSGSNQPQHF; CDR3nt: TGTGCCAGCAGTGAGTGGTCGGGGAGCAATCAGCCCCAGCATTTT
j_gene: TRBJ2-1; abundance: .; d_gene: .; v_gene: TRBV29-1; CDR3aa: CSVEDQRRRNEQFF; CDR3nt: TGCAGCGTTGAAGATCAGAGGAGACGGAATGAGCAGTTCTTC
j_gene: TRBJ2-3; abundance: .; d_gene: .; v_gene: TRBV15; CDR3aa: CATSPTRLRGVRTDTQYF; CDR3nt: TGTGCCACCAGCCCTACACGATTACGGGGAGTTCGAACAGATACGCAGTATTTT
j_gene: TRBJ1-2; abundance: .; d_gene: TRBD1; v_gene: TRBV19; CDR3aa: CASGQGAQNYGYTF; CDR3nt: TGTGCCAGTGGACAGGGGGCGCAGAACTATGGCTACACCTTC
j_gene: TRBJ2-2; abundance: once; d_gene: .; v_gene: TRBV19; CDR3aa: CASSRYTGELFF; CDR3nt: TGTGCCAGTAGTCGTTACACCGGGGAGCTGTTTTTT